This note documents a single TCR beta chain sequence. Per the authors' pipeline: Reference gene primer amplification in the assay estimated nucleated cell counts. Clones were sequenced by immunoSEQ multiplex PCR, and TCRdb holds only the in-frame ones, with some missing. The V and J calls and clone size were taken over from that table, and D and trimming were inferred from the DNA. The data contain around 140,000 clones, 86% of them seen just once; the ten biggest clones take up roughly 8%. The sample comes from a study of blood T cell repertoires in COVID-19. About the study: COVID-19 samples from acute and convalescent phases originated in the United States, Italy and Spain.

The sequence derives from a woman aged 55-69 years with acute or convalescent COVID-19. The sequenced material came from peripheral blood.

In nucleotides, the CDR3 is TGTGCCAGCAGTCGCGCCGGGACAGGCTACAATGAGCAGTTCTTC. Its protein is CASSRAGTGYNEQFF. The V call is TRBV6-5, the J call TRBJ2-1, with 8 nucleotides matching TRBD1. The CDR3 has 15 amino acids. Germline lookup yields CDR1 MNHEY and CDR2 SVGAGI. The J segment lost 3 bases and the V segment lost 5 bases, leaving 6 bases of the junction unmatched.